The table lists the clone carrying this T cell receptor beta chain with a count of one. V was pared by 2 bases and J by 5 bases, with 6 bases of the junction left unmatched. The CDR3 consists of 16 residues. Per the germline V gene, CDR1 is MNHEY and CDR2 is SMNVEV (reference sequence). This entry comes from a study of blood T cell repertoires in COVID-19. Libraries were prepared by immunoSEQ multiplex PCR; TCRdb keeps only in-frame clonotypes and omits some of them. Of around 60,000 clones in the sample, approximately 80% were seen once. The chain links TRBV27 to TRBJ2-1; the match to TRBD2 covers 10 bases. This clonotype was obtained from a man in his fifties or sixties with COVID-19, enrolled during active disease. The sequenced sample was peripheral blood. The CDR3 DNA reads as TGTGCCAGCAGTTTACCAGGACTAGCGGACAACAATGAGCAGTTCTTC. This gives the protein CASSLPGLADNNEQFF.